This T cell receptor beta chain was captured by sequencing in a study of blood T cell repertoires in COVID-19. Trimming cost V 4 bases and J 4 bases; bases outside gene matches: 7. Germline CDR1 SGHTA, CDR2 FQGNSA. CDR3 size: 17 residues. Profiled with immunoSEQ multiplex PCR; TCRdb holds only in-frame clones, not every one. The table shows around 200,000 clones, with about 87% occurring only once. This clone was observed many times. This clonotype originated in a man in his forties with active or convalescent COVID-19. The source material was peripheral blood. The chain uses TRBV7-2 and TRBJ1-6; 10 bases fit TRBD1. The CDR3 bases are TGTGCCAGCAGCTCCGGGGACAGGGGACTATATAATTCACCCCTCCACTTT. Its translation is CASSSGDRGLYNSPLHF.